This paragraph covers one TCR beta chain sequence. Its antigen is still unknown. The junction departs from germline at one end; a sequencing error may be responsible. Libraries were constructed by the immunoSEQ multiplex PCR assay. A mixture of 60 forward primers for TCR Vbeta segments and 13 reverse primers for TCR Jbeta segments was used in the multiplex PCR. The CDR3 region of rearranged TCR beta genes was amplified from genomic DNA with a multiplex PCR assay. The Illumina HiSeq System was used to sequence the amplified TCR beta libraries as 87-base-pair reads. The published analysis was carried out like this. A later analysis counted approximately 74 million unique TCR beta chains across the 640 or so repertoires, and approximately 11 million of these chains were shared by at least two donors. A nearest-neighbor algorithm error-corrected the raw reads and collapsed the reads into unique sequences, merging closely related sequences to remove PCR and sequencing errors. CDR3 sequences were aligned to IMGT reference sequences to assign V, D and J gene segments. Each retained sequence needed at least a six-nucleotide match to both a V gene segment and a J gene segment. A rearrangement counted as productive if the CDR3 had no stop codons and remained in frame with V and J, and every other rearrangement counted as non-productive. CDR3 was defined according to IMGT convention as the region running from the second conserved V-encoded cysteine to the conserved J-encoded phenylalanine. The earlier analysis of about 610 of the donors excluded any sequence lacking an unambiguous match to a single V gene segment. In an earlier analysis of approximately 500 of the donors, a V segment was called functional when productive rearrangements were above 56.7%, and segregating when the standard deviation between donors exceeded 5%. A statistical classification framework was built to diagnose cytomegalovirus status from the catalog of TCR beta chain sequences. A later analysis assigned V and J genes by comparing TCR nucleotide sequences with IMGT/GENE-DB human TR gene sequences. Using the TCRdist pipeline, a later analysis assigned CDR3 sequences along with most-parsimonious VDJ recombination scenarios. In a later analysis, each TCR beta chain was defined by its CDR3 amino acid sequence together with its V-gene family, and reads lacking a unique V-gene family were excluded. In a later analysis, 500 to 650 highly shared, low-generation-probability nucleotide sequences were removed to address suspected cross-contamination and a sequencing artifact. In a later analysis, a clonal expansion index was calculated for each public chain from normalized within-repertoire ranks of inferred template counts. In a later analysis, generation probabilities were computed using a VDJ recombination model fitted to out-of-frame rearrangements, and the results were checked against IGoR. In a later analysis, TCR-TCR, TCR-HLA and TCR-CMV co-occurrence was scored with hypergeometric tests, and a repertoire-size bias correction was applied to TCR pairs. A later analysis estimated false discovery rates by permuting HLA or CMV assignments 20 times. In a later analysis, co-occurring TCRs were grouped using DBSCAN, and TCRdist sequence similarity was added for clustering within HLA-allele-positive subsets. Co-occurrence clustering excluded repertoires with fewer than 30,000 or more than 120,000 public chains, plus five with anomalous nucleotide sharing. Imported from immuneACCESS, the table was reduced by TCRdb to in-frame sequences with V and J called. These copies leave out some clones; in studies compared against another copy, an unresolved V gene accounts for under half, and the cause of the remainder is not known. D and trimming come from the DNA, and the V and J calls and clone size come from that table. Counted in this sample were some 130,000 clones; about 80% of them appeared once. The ten largest clonotypes hold about 3.3% of the sample.

The cohort was made up of 666 healthy bone marrow donors. Cohort members were all nominally healthy when sampled, although unrecorded immune exposures were likely present. The donor tested CMV seronegative, placing the donor among the 350 to 400 seronegative members of the cohort. A peripheral blood sample was collected from each donor, and TCR beta sequencing was performed on peripheral blood mononuclear cells. Genomic DNA was extracted from the blood cell samples with the Qiagen DNeasy Blood Extraction Kit. This specimen belongs to a study of cytomegalovirus exposure and HLA in healthy donors (dated 2017 in TCRdb). With respect to the entire study: An earlier analysis of some 550 of the donors reported more than 250 Gb of sequence data and more than 90 million unique TCR beta sequences from about 180 million T cells. An early release covering approximately 600 HLA-typed donors comprised approximately 290 gigabases of sequencing data and around 80 million unique TCR sequences. Among the roughly 370 genotyped donors, approximately 81% belonged to the genetic ancestry cluster associated with self-reported Caucasian donors. The aim of the study was to test whether cataloging public T cell receptors could identify signatures of past pathogen exposure. The study profiled the T cell repertoires of hundreds of subjects by immunosequencing and related them to cytomegalovirus serostatus. In addition to the first cohort of around 670 subjects, a separate validation cohort of approximately 120 different subjects was used. To predict cytomegalovirus infection status, the study combined high-throughput TCR immunosequencing, statistical association of individual TCRs with disease status, and machine learning. In a later analysis, previously published TCR beta repertoires from about 640 donors were re-analyzed and high-resolution HLA genotyping was added so that TCR occurrence patterns could be studied. Rather than drawing on any new phenotypic data, the later analysis identified candidate immune exposures from TCR beta sequences and the way those sequences occurred across donors. To decide whether each TCR beta V gene segment behaved as functional or pseudogenic, an earlier analysis of nearly 600 of the donors relied on high-throughput TCR beta sequencing. Alongside the repertoire data, information on donor age, sex, ethnicity and CMV serostatus was compiled. A later genetic analysis used genome-wide SNP genotypes for about 65% of the roughly 670 donors, treating that subset as a discovery cohort. Every repertoire in the discovery cohort had been generated on one and the same sequencing platform. HLA typing covered class I and class II loci at four-digit resolution. Typing coverage varied by locus: roughly 620-630 donors for A, B, C, DRB1 and DQB1; 522 for DQA1; about 600 for DPA1; approximately 470 for DPB1. Because of strong linkage in the cohort, a handful of DR-DQ haplotypes were treated as single units for association and clustering. Among several hundred genotyped donors of the cohort, an average of about 240,000 unique TCR beta nucleotide sequences was sequenced per donor, of which about 20% were non-productive.

What the authors observed across the whole study: Linkage disequilibrium might explain the correlated functional status among segregating V segments, but an unknown experimental factor could not be excluded. Strong co-occurrence of HLA alleles, especially DR and DQ, made assigning TCR associations to individual alleles difficult. Across donors, most TCR sequences were observed very rarely, whereas some public TCRs were present in many individuals. This cohort had only TCR beta chains sequenced, and the lack of alpha or paired-chain data limited which features could be detected. The study listed 150 to 200 TCR beta chains as associated with cytomegalovirus. It was suggested by the authors that the approach could potentially be generalized to other disease states and immunological phenotypes. Because counts were too low, around 17 rarely observed V segments, including chromosome 9 orphons, were left out of the earlier analysis of a few hundred of the donors. A further reported finding was that TCR beta sequences accurately predicted the HLA-A and HLA-B alleles for most subjects in the first cohort. V-gene and J-gene trimming of TCR beta chains was associated with a missense DCLRE1C variant in a later genetic analysis, and the association was replicated in an independent cohort. A later analysis found that most CMV-associated TCR beta chains appeared HLA-restricted, with HLA associations seemingly driven largely by CMV exposure. The sequencing pipeline was judged likely to have produced a cluster of highly shared sequence variants as a technical artifact. Some IMGT-functional V segments, including TRBV6-2 and TRBV6-3, could not be distinguished by the 87-base-pair reads and were therefore excluded. Three of the identified cytomegalovirus-associated TCR beta chains were confirmed in vitro to be specific for cytomegalovirus antigens. Several of the top co-occurrence clusters appeared to be linked to parvovirus B19, influenza, CMV and Epstein-Barr virus, according to a later analysis. According to a later genetic analysis, donors in an Asian-associated ancestry cluster had fewer N-insertions in productive TCRs than the approximately 670-donor mean. Because HLA typing was missing for some donors at each locus, association tests included only the typed subset. Cytomegalovirus status was reported to be diagnosed by the classifier with high specificity and sensitivity in both the original and validation cohorts. Immune exposure information for the cohort was limited to CMV serostatus. In a later analysis, TCR association rates were found to vary across HLA loci, with the most associated TCRs seen for DRB1 alleles and the fewest for HLA-C alleles. Compared with equally common non-associated chains, HLA-associated TCR beta chains in a later analysis were more clonally expanded and had lower generation probabilities. Broadly in line with IMGT annotations, most TCR beta V segments showed up in productive rearrangements about 90% or about 30% of the time in an earlier analysis of some 590 of the donors. Roughly uniform sequencing depth across donors was assumed in presence/absence analyses, although this assumption may not hold. At a false discovery rate of 0.05, a later analysis linked under 20,000 TCR beta sequences to specific HLA alleles.

The CDR1 and CDR2 encoded by the germline V gene are MNHNS and SASEGT. The CDR3 holds 13 amino acids from the cysteine to the phenylalanine. The DNA shown is the 39-base CDR3, in frame from base 1. This TCR came from a male donor in good health and CMV-seronegative. The sequenced sample consisted of PBMCs. This chain joins TRBV6-1 to TRBJ1-2; the D gene is possibly TRBD1, with 6 bases matching. The nucleotides read TGTGCCAGCAGAGAATACCCAACAGGGTCAGTCTTCTTC. Translated, this gives CASREYPTGSVFF.